The source of this TCR beta chain is a study of OX40 agonist ivuxolimab in advanced cancers. CDR3 size: 15 residues. CDR1 and CDR2 (germline): SGDLS, YYNGEE. V dropped 4 bases and J dropped 2; count of bases not matched to a gene: 5. The data were produced by immunoSEQ multiplex PCR, yet TCRdb's version contains in-frame clones alone and is incomplete. Of 20,000 or so clones in the sample, about 86% were seen once. Systemic immunosuppression or a history of autoimmune disease excluded patients. This receptor was taken from an adult with an advanced solid tumor such as melanoma, head and neck, liver or kidney cancer. V gene TRBV9 combines with J gene TRBJ2-1; 8 positions agree with TRBD2. The source material was CD4+ or CD8+ T cells sorted from blood, sampled in a trial of the OX40 agonist ivuxolimab. The DNA for the CDR3 is TGTGCCAGCAGCCCGGGACTAGGGCCCTACAATGAGCAGTTCTTC. This codes for CASSPGLGPYNEQFF. The variable domain in full, completed from reference TRBV9 and TRBJ2-1, reads DSGVTQTPKHLITATGQRVTLRCSPRSGDLSVYWYQQSLDQGLQFLIQYYNGEERAKGNILERFSAQQFPDLHSELNLSSLELGDSALYFCASSPGLGPYNEQFFGPGTRLTVL.